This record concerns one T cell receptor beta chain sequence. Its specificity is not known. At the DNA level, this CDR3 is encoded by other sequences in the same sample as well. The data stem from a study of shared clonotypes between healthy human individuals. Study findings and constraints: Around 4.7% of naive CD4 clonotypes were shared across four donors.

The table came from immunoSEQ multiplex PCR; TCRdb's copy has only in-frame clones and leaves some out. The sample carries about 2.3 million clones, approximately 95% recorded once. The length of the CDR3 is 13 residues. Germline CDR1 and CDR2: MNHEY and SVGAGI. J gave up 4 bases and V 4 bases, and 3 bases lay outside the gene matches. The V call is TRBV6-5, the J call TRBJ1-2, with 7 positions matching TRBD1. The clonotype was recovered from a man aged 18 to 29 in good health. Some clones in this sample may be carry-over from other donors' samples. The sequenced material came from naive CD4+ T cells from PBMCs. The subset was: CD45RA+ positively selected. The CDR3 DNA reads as TGTGCCAGCAGTTTAAGACAGGGCTATGGCTACACCTTC. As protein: CASSLRQGYGYTF.